These 9 T cell receptor beta chains originate from one sample sequenced in a study of Tregs in tolerant kidney transplant recipients. TCRdb's table, derived via immunoSEQ multiplex PCR, lists solely in-frame clones and lacks some. The table records 20,000 to 25,000 clones, 81% of them present only once. The nonmyeloablative bone marrow transplants came from related graft donors, with transient mixed chimerism. The sample consisted of CD8+ T cells from blood (PBMCs), taken 6 months after the transplant. The receptors come from a human patient who received a combined kidney and bone marrow transplant. Some of the T cells may derive from the graft donor.

J is TRBJ2-3 and V is TRBV4-1, with TRBD2 identical over 8 bases. CDR1 and CDR2 (germline): MGHRA, YSYEKL. J gave up 3 bases and V 6 bases, and 8 bases lay outside the gene matches. The CDR3 extends over 15 amino acids. The CDR3 reads CASRPSGHTTDTQYF. In DNA form, the CDR3 reads TGCGCCAGCAGGCCTAGCGGGCACACAACAGATACGCAGTATTTT.

This chain's CDR3 is CSVPVYNEQFF. DNA for the CDR3: TGCAGCGTTCCAGTTTACAATGAGCAGTTCTTC. The J gene is TRBJ2-1, the V gene TRBV29-1; D unclear. Between the trimmed V and J ends, which lost 5 bases and 4 bases, there was a span of 6 bases. This CDR3 is built from 11 residues. Germline V gene data show CDR1 as SQVTM and CDR2 as ANQGSEA.

The chain combines TRBV4-2 with TRBJ1-3, with TRBD1 matching 7 bases. CDR3 length: 16 residues. V dropped 2 bases and J dropped 1; count of bases not matched to a gene: 5. The V gene's germline CDR1 is LGHNA and CDR2 YNFKEQ. CDR3 protein: CASSQTGEGSGNTIYF. The CDR3 DNA is TGTGCCAGCAGCCAAACAGGGGAAGGGTCTGGAAACACCATATATTTT.

The chain recombines TRBV12-5 with TRBJ1-5; tentatively, D is TRBD1 (5 bases). V shed 7 bases and J shed 4 bases, with 11 bases lying between them. Germline CDR1 and CDR2: LGHNT and FRNRAP. This CDR3 comprises 13 residues. The CDR3 protein is CASVLTANQPQHF. In DNA, the CDR3 is TGTGCTAGTGTCCTGACAGCTAATCAGCCCCAGCATTTT.

This clone appeared once. The gene calls are TRBV19 and TRBJ1-1, with a tentative D call TRBD1 (6 bases). V dropped 6 bases and J dropped 6 bases, with 14 bases sitting between them. This CDR3 contains 13 residues. Germline V CDR1 and CDR2: LNHDA, SQIVND (reference sequence). For the CDR3, the DNA is TGTGCCAGTAGCCTCACAGGGAGGGCTGAAGCTTTCTTT. Translating gives CASSLTGRAEAFF.

This clone has only a few counts. The chain combines TRBV30 with TRBJ2-7; TRBD2 matches at 10 bases. This CDR3 is 12 amino acids long. Trimming removed 2 bases from V and 7 bases from J; junction bases left unmatched: 2. Germline V lookup: CDR1 GTSNPN, CDR2 SVGIG (reference sequence). Here the CDR3 DNA reads TGTGCCTGGAGTCATAGCGGGGGGGAGCAGTACTTC. Translation gives CAWSHSGGEQYF.

The chain combines TRBV27 with TRBJ2-1; 7 bases are shared with TRBD1. There are 15 residues in the CDR3. With V trimmed by 5 bases and J by 0 bases, 4 bases remained unmatched. Germline V gene lookup returns CDR1 MNHEY and CDR2 SMNVEV (reference sequence). The CDR3 is CASSINRGSYNEQFF. The CDR3, as DNA: TGTGCCAGCAGTATAAACAGGGGCTCCTACAATGAGCAGTTCTTC.

This clone was observed a handful of times. CDR3: CASSYSTPVGYEQYF. In DNA, the CDR3 is TGTGCCAGCAGTTACTCGACTCCTGTCGGGTACGAGCAGTACTTC. The chain uses TRBV6-6 and TRBJ2-7; D ambiguous. Per germline, CDR1 MNHNY and CDR2 SVGAGI (reference sequence). Trimming stripped 0 bases from V and 4 bases from J, with 13 bases between. This CDR3 contains 15 residues.

V is TRBV25-1 and J is TRBJ1-1; D possibly corresponds to TRBD1 (6 bases). With 4 bases removed from V and 5 bases from J, the gap between germline ends came to 11 bases. Germline V CDR1 and CDR2: MGHDK, SYGVNS. The CDR3 extends over 13 amino acids. CDR3 nucleotide sequence: TGTGCCAGCAGTGTTCTGGGGGCTACTGAAGCTTTCTTT. It translates to CASSVLGATEAFF. The whole variable domain, remainder taken from reference TRBV25-1 and TRBJ1-1, is EADIYQTPRYLVIGTGKKITLECSQTMGHDKMYWYQQDPGMELHLIHYSYGVNSTEKGDLSSESTVSRIRTEHFPLTLESARPSHTSQYLCASSVLGATEAFFGQGTRLTVV.